Listed here are 10 T cell receptor beta chains from one sample, sequenced in a study of T cells after posttransplantation cyclophosphamide (dated by TCRdb to 2016 to 2018). Viable CD3+CD4+ or CD3+CD8+ cells that were CCR7+CD45RA+CD45RO-CD95-CD27+CD28+ were classified as naive T cells. The method was the immunoSEQ multiplex PCR assay. Held by TCRdb, this immuneACCESS table contains in-frame sequences only and omits some clones. Under half of the omission traces to an unresolved V gene where checked; the cause of the rest is unknown. The sample profile shows 10,000 or so clones; roughly 98% of them were found once. The ten largest make up less than 0.25% of the sample. Sequencing was carried out using naive CD4+ T cells sorted from PBMCs. These receptors were taken from a woman aged 55-69 years in good health, CMV-negative, and a related stem cell transplant donor.

J is TRBJ2-3 and V is TRBV14, with TRBD1 as a possible D gene (6 bases). The CDR3 is 18 amino acids. V gave up 0 bases and J gave up 1 base, with 17 bases separating them. From germline, CDR1 is SGHDN and CDR2 FVKESK. Here the CDR3 DNA reads TGTGCCAGCAGCCAAGATAAGGTCGTGACAGGCCGCACAGATACGCAGTATTTT. Translating gives CASSQDKVVTGRTDTQYF. Combining the CDR3 with reference TRBV14 and TRBJ2-3 gives the whole variable domain EAGVTQFPSHSVIEKGQTVTLRCDPISGHDNLYWYRRVMGKEIKFLLHFVKESKQDESGMPNNRFLAERTGGTYSTLKVQPAELEDSGVYFCASSQDKVVTGRTDTQYFGPGTRLTVL.

In its sample, this clone was seen once. Other DNA sequences of this sample code for an identical CDR3. The chain combines TRBV5-1 with TRBJ1-6, with D unclear. Germline assignment: CDR1 SGHRS and CDR2 YFSETQ. Trimming took 5 bases from V and 5 from J, leaving 8 bases between them. The CDR3 spans 13 residues. CDR3 in amino acids: CASRETDNSPLHF. The CDR3 nucleotides read TGCGCCAGCAGGGAGACGGATAATTCACCCCTCCACTTT.

In regard to this clone: Other DNA sequences in this sample translate to the same CDR3. The chain combines TRBV30 with TRBJ1-6; D is uncertain. Germline V lookup: CDR1 GTSNPN, CDR2 SVGIG (reference sequence). CDR3 size: 14 residues. V shed 0 bases and J shed 13 bases, with 16 bases lying between them. CDR3 amino acids: CAWSVPPAISPLHF. Written as DNA, the CDR3 is TGTGCCTGGAGTGTACCCCCCGCGATCTCCCCCCTCCACTTT.

Points on this clone: Other nucleotide sequences from this sample produce the same CDR3. The J gene is TRBJ2-1, the V gene TRBV7-2, with 10 bases identical to TRBD2. After removal of 5 bases from V and 7 bases from J, the junction contained 5 bases not matched to a gene. Germline CDR1 reads SGHTA; CDR2 reads FQGNSA. The CDR3 runs 14 residues. CDR3 sequence reads: CASSLSGRRNEQFF. CDR3 coding DNA: TGTGCCAGCAGCCTTAGCGGGAGGCGGAATGAGCAGTTCTTC.

This clone was recorded only once. The V call is TRBV7-8, the J call TRBJ2-1, with 8 bases fitting TRBD2. Trimming at V came to 2 bases and at J to 8 bases, leaving 11 bases not matched to a gene. The CDR3 is made up of 16 amino acids. In germline, CDR1 is SGHVS, CDR2 FQNEAQ. The CDR3 loop reads CASSLRPGTSFHEQFF. The DNA for the CDR3 is TGTGCCAGCAGCTTACGCCCCGGGACTAGTTTCCATGAGCAGTTCTTC.

The chain has TRBV4-1 and TRBJ2-1, with D possibly being TRBD2 (6 bases). Germline lookup yields CDR1 MGHRA and CDR2 YSYEKL. The CDR3 loop spans 14 amino acids. Trimming shortened V by 0 bases and J by 8 bases, and 11 bases separated the two germline ends. DNA of the CDR3: TGCGCCAGCAGCCAAGAAGGTAGGAGGGATGAGCAGTTCTTC. Translated: CASSQEGRRDEQFF.

This rearrangement joins TRBV28 to TRBJ1-4; 11 nucleotides line up with TRBD1. The V gene end was trimmed by 7 bases and the J gene end by 8 bases; junction bases not matched to a gene: 9. In germline, CDR1 is MDHEN, CDR2 SYDVKM. The CDR3 extends over 15 amino acids. CDR3 in DNA: TGTGCCAGCACCATGGCCGGGACAGGGGGAGAAAAACTGTTTTTT. This encodes CASTMAGTGGEKLFF. Full variable domain (remainder filled in from reference TRBV28 and TRBJ1-4): DVKVTQSSRYLVKRTGEKVFLECVQDMDHENMFWYRQDPGLGLRLIYFSYDVKMKEKGDIPEGYSVSREKKERFSLILESASTNQTSMYLCASTMAGTGGEKLFFGSGTQLSVL.

J is TRBJ1-4 and V is TRBV2; tentatively, D is TRBD1 (5 bases). The CDR3 has 14 amino acids. Germline lookup yields CDR1 SNHLY and CDR2 FYNNEI. Trimming removed 8 bases from V and 7 bases from J, with 17 bases in between. As DNA, the CDR3 is TGTGCCAGCCTCGCCGGGACTAGGGGTGAAAAACTGTTTTTT. Its protein product is CASLAGTRGEKLFF.

This chain links TRBV2 with TRBJ1-5, with TRBD1 matching over 7 bases. The CDR3 sequence is 13 residues long. CDR1 is SNHLY, CDR2 FYNNEI, per germline. V trimming: 3 bases; J trimming: 6 bases; junction bases outside the gene matches: 2. The CDR3 bases are TGTGCCAGCAGTGAGAGGACAGGTCAGCCCCAGCATTTT. It yields the protein CASSERTGQPQHF.

The chain couples TRBV13 to TRBJ2-5, with TRBD1 as a possible D gene (5 bases). This CDR3 comprises 15 residues. The V and J ends lost 2 bases and 6 bases respectively, with 16 bases between them. Looked up from germline, CDR1 is PRHDT and CDR2 is FYEKMQ (reference sequence). The CDR3 DNA follows: TGTGCCAGCAGCTTAAGGGTGGGGCCAGCGAAGACCCAGTACTTC. Protein product: CASSLRVGPAKTQYF.